The 20 T cell receptor beta chains listed next were all sequenced from one sample in a study of shared clonotypes between healthy human individuals. TCRdb's table, derived via immunoSEQ multiplex PCR, lists solely in-frame clones and lacks some. The profile covers about 750,000 clones, with 85% to 95% appearing a single time and 24% taken by the ten largest. In the naive CD8 group, cells lacked CD45RO and were positively selected for CCR7, so terminally differentiated effector memory CD45RA+ cells were left out. Sequencing used naive CD8+ T cells sorted from blood. The receptors originated from a man aged 25-45 years in good health.

The chain joins TRBV6-6 to TRBJ2-7; 7 bases agree with TRBD2. Trimming took 2 bases from V and 5 from J; bases not matched to a gene: 9. The CDR3 contains 15 residues. The germline V gene has CDR1 MNHNY and CDR2 SVGAGI (reference sequence). CDR3 DNA sequence: TGTGCCAGCAGTTACGCTAGCGGCTTTAGCAACGAGCAGTACTTC. Translated, it gives CASSYASGFSNEQYF.

The chain has TRBV2 and TRBJ1-4; D is ambiguous. Trimming took 3 bases from V and 0 from J, leaving 8 bases between them. In germline, CDR1 is SNHLY, CDR2 FYNNEI. The length of the CDR3 is 15 residues. The DNA for the CDR3 is TGTGCCAGCAGTGAGTTCAGAGCAACTAATGAAAAACTGTTTTTT. As protein: CASSEFRATNEKLFF.

The V and J genes are TRBV15 and TRBJ2-1, with a possible D match to TRBD1 (6 bases). The germline V gene has CDR1 LNHNV and CDR2 YYDKDF (reference sequence). The V end lost 6 bases, the J end lost 1 base, and 13 bases lay between the germline ends. This CDR3 region has 15 residues. The CDR3 loop reads CATRATGLSYNEQFF. DNA for the CDR3: TGTGCCACCAGGGCGACAGGCCTATCCTACAATGAGCAGTTCTTC.

The chain has TRBV4-2 and TRBJ1-3; D possibly corresponds to TRBD1 (5 bases). The CDR3 runs to 16 residues. Looked up from germline, CDR1 is LGHNA and CDR2 is YNFKEQ. V was pared by 2 bases and J by 0 bases, with 11 bases between. DNA for the CDR3: TGTGCCAGCAGCCAACTAACAGGCGGCTCTGGAAACACCATATATTTT. Protein: CASSQLTGGSGNTIYF.

The J gene is TRBJ2-7, the V gene TRBV29-1; 7 nucleotides match TRBD2. Germline loops: CDR1 SQVTM, CDR2 ANQGSEA. V lost 7 bases, J lost 2 bases, and 14 bases stayed unmatched. This CDR3 contains 15 residues. CDR3 residues: CSANSGTRGTYEQYF. In DNA form, the CDR3 reads TGCAGCGCTAACAGCGGGACCCGTGGAACCTACGAGCAGTACTTC.

This clone was seen more than once but under ten times. The chain combines TRBV7-8 with TRBJ2-7; 9 bases align to TRBD2. Germline-derived CDR1 and CDR2 are SGHVS and FQNEAQ. V gave up 3 bases and J gave up 5 bases; unmatched junction bases: 5. This CDR3 spans 14 amino acids. DNA of the CDR3: TGTGCCAGCAGCTTTAGCGGGAGCTCGGACGAGCAGTACTTC. Translating gives CASSFSGSSDEQYF.

The rearrangement links TRBV11-2 to TRBJ2-3, with 13 bases fitting TRBD2. This CDR3 is built from 17 residues. The V segment lost 4 bases and the J segment 1 base; nucleotides outside the gene matches: 5. The germline gives CDR1 SGHAT, CDR2 FQNNGV. The CDR3 sequence: CASSSTGLAGGTDTQYF. DNA of the CDR3: TGTGCCAGCAGCTCCACAGGACTAGCGGGAGGCACAGATACGCAGTATTTT.

The chain is built from TRBV5-6 and TRBJ2-2, with TRBD1 matching over 7 bases. Germline V CDR1 and CDR2: SGHDT, YYEEEE. The V segment lost 3 bases and the J segment 5 bases; nucleotides outside the gene matches: 4. The CDR3 extends over 14 amino acids. The CDR3 is CASSYGQATGELFF. CDR3 coding DNA: TGTGCCAGCAGCTACGGACAGGCAACCGGGGAGCTGTTTTTT.

The chain is built from TRBV2 and TRBJ2-7, with TRBD2 matching over 9 bases. From germline, CDR1 is SNHLY and CDR2 FYNNEI. V shed 4 bases, J shed 5 bases, and the junction held 9 bases outside the gene matches. The CDR3 covers 15 residues. Written as DNA, the CDR3 is TGTGCCAGCAGTGGCCGGGGTAGCGGGGGAAACGAGCAGTACTTC. As protein: CASSGRGSGGNEQYF.

The CDR3 reads CASSRSFGPTDTQYF. CDR3 DNA sequence: TGTGCCAGCAGCCGGAGCTTTGGTCCGACAGATACGCAGTATTTT. This chain connects TRBV7-6 to TRBJ2-3; no clear D gene. This CDR3 comprises 15 residues. The V gene lost 5 bases and the J gene lost 3 bases, with 15 bases spanning the gap. CDR1 and CDR2 (germline): SGHVS, FNYEAQ.

The chain combines TRBV5-8 with TRBJ2-1; D remains unclear. The germline V and J ends were trimmed by 4 bases and 9 bases, with 14 bases remaining between them. Germline CDR1 reads SGHTS; CDR2 reads YDEGEE. The CDR3 is 13 residues long. The CDR3 sequence is CASSEPPGREQFF. The CDR3 DNA reads as TGTGCCAGCAGCGAGCCCCCCGGTCGTGAGCAGTTCTTC.

CDR3 sequence: CASSPGGDIENIQYF. CDR3 DNA: TGTGCCAGCAGCCCAGGAGGGGATATTGAAAACATTCAGTACTTC. The gene calls are TRBV11-2 and TRBJ2-4, with D maybe TRBD2 (6 bases). The CDR3 covers 15 residues. Trimming stripped 5 bases from V and 5 bases from J, with 16 bases between. Germline V CDR1 and CDR2: SGHAT, FQNNGV.

Details on this clone: Distinct nucleotide sequences in the sample also encode this CDR3. The V gene is TRBV6-6, the J gene TRBJ2-1; D not resolved. CDR1 and CDR2 (germline): MNHNY, SVGAGI (reference sequence). Trimming left V 5 bases short and J 6 bases short, with 8 bases between. CDR3 length: 12 residues. The CDR3 DNA reads as TGTGCCAGCAGTCCACTGGGCAATGAGCAGTTCTTC. This gives the protein CASSPLGNEQFF.

The chain carries TRBV7-9 and TRBJ2-7; TRBD2 matches at 8 bases. CDR3 length equals 15 residues. With V trimmed by 1 base and J by 1 base, 3 bases remained unmatched. Germline V gene sequence: CDR1 SEHNR, CDR2 FQNEAQ (reference sequence). In nucleotides, the CDR3 is TGTGCCAGCAGCTTAGTAGCGGGGTGGTCCTACGAGCAGTACTTC. Translation gives CASSLVAGWSYEQYF.

With respect to this clone: Other DNA sequences from this sample encode an identical CDR3 as well. The chain uses TRBV7-9 and TRBJ2-7; D remains unclear. V was pared by 1 base and J by 4 bases, with 8 bases between. The CDR3 length is 13 residues. Germline V gene data show CDR1 as SEHNR and CDR2 as FQNEAQ (reference sequence). In DNA, the CDR3 is TGTGCCAGCAGCTTAGGGGCAACTTACGAGCAGTACTTC. It yields the protein CASSLGATYEQYF. The complete variable domain, with remaining parts taken from reference TRBV7-9 and TRBJ2-7, reads DTGVSQNPRHKITKRGQNVTFRCDPISEHNRLYWYRQTLGQGPEFLTYFQNEAQLEKSRLLSDRFSAERPKGSFSTLEIQRTEQGDSAMYLCASSLGATYEQYFGPGTRLTVT.

The rearrangement joins TRBV7-2 to TRBJ2-5; no reliable D call. From germline, CDR1 is SGHTA and CDR2 FQGNSA. The V end lost 1 base, the J end lost 2 bases, and 11 bases lay between the germline ends. This CDR3 has 15 amino acids. The CDR3 spells CASSLVQRIQETQYF. The CDR3 DNA sequence: TGTGCCAGCAGCTTAGTACAGCGAATTCAAGAGACCCAGTACTTC.

As concerns this clone: The sample has other DNA sequences that encode this CDR3 too. The chain has TRBV11-2 and TRBJ2-7; no firm D call. The germline V gene encodes CDR1 SGHAT and CDR2 FQNNGV. V lost 5 bases and J lost 2, with 16 bases in between. CDR3 length: 15 amino acids. The DNA of the CDR3 is TGTGCCAGCAGCCCTGAAATATCCGCCACCTACGAGCAGTACTTC. It translates to CASSPEISATYEQYF.

This rearrangement joins TRBV7-8 to TRBJ2-7, with a weak D call TRBD2 (5 bases). Germline values: CDR1 SGHVS, CDR2 FQNEAQ. The CDR3 has 16 residues. Trimming pared 4 bases from V and 2 bases from J, leaving 18 bases between. CDR3 region: CASSWSEPAEAYEQYF. The DNA for the CDR3 is TGTGCCAGCAGCTGGTCGGAACCCGCGGAGGCCTACGAGCAGTACTTC.

This chain joins TRBV10-2 and TRBJ2-1, with D uncertain. The CDR3 extends over 13 amino acids. Trimming left V 3 bases short and J 6 bases short, with 9 bases between. Germline assignment: CDR1 WSHSY and CDR2 SAAADI. CDR3 residues: CASSDFFGNEQFF. The CDR3 bases are TGCGCCAGCAGTGACTTCTTCGGCAATGAGCAGTTCTTC.

The chain is built from TRBV27 and TRBJ1-5; TRBD1 agrees at 7 bases. Germline V gives CDR1 MNHEY, CDR2 SMNVEV (reference sequence). The CDR3 consists of 15 residues. The J segment lost 5 bases and the V segment lost 4 bases, leaving 8 bases of the junction unmatched. The CDR3 sequence is CASSSRQGQYQPQHF. The CDR3, as DNA: TGTGCCAGCAGTTCCCGACAGGGTCAGTATCAGCCCCAGCATTTT.